This T cell receptor beta chain was sequenced in a study of CD8 T cells in Susac syndrome (dated by TCRdb to the late 2010s). Context from the whole study: Repertoire sequencing was used to test whether CD8+ T cell activation and differentiation in Susac syndrome was antigen driven. Clonality of the CD8+ T cell repertoire was compared between over 10 healthy donors, approximately 14 Susac syndrome patients and about 15 multiple sclerosis patients. General findings and caveats noted by the study authors: The number of individuals in the TCR sequencing and HLA analysis was acknowledged as relatively small.

RNA was extracted with the RNeasy kit and roughly 0.5 to 1 ug was reverse transcribed using random hexamers. TCR beta CDR3 regions were amplified with the immunoSEQ multiplex PCR assay covering 54 Vbeta and 13 Jbeta segments. To correct PCR amplification bias, a synthetic template baseline was used for both primer optimization and computational correction. The study's processing was this. Reads were annotated to V, D and J genes per IMGT and analyzed with immunoSEQ Analyzer, keeping only productive sequences. Clonality was calculated as one minus the Shannon entropy normalized by log2 of the number of productive unique sequences. For each patient and control, public and private clones were evaluated within the 100 most prevalent clones. Clones were defined as Susac-specific when absent from the healthy and MS cohorts, from 1,000 to 1,100 published viral clones and from other ImmuneACCESS disease sequences. TCRdb handled the public reads itself, with Q25 trimming in fastp and clone calling in MiXCR, and kept productive beta chains. One record per CDR3 amino acid sequence lists the most common genes and DNA. The V and J calls reflect TCRdb's pipeline rather than the authors' work. Within this sample are almost 450,000 distinct CDR3 sequences, with roughly 85% of them counted one time only. The ten largest clones capture 0.09% to 0.15% of the sample.

Peripheral blood CD8+ and CD4+ T cells from healthy donors, Susac syndrome patients and multiple sclerosis patients were profiled by high-throughput TCR beta sequencing. Multiple sclerosis controls were treatment-naive patients with stable or active relapsing-remitting disease fulfilling revised McDonald criteria. CD8+ TEMRA cells were enriched by FACS, while bulk CD8+ and CD4+ T cells were purified by magnetic negative isolation. Blood was collected in EDTA tubes and processed within 24 hours, with PBMCs isolated through density gradient centrifugation. PBMCs destined for TCR sequencing were cryopreserved in liquid nitrogen and later thawed in a 37 °C water bath. The sorted or isolated CD4+, CD8+ and CD8+ TEMRA cells had a purity of 90% or higher. There are a few counts of this clonotype. No antigen is known for it. Base quality data are lacking; no much larger clone is found one base away. The receptor comes from a human donor with multiple sclerosis. The material sequenced was CD8+ T cells from PBMCs.

The CDR3 sequence is CASSQTYSTDYEQYF. The nucleotide sequence is TGCGCCAGCAGCCAGACCTACAGCACCGACTACGAGCAGTACTTC. The chain joins TRBV4-1 to TRBJ2-7, with no reliable assignment of the D segment. Inclusive of the bounding cysteine and phenylalanine, the CDR3 is 15 residues long. CDR3 DNA only is kept here, 45 bases in frame from base 1. From a lookup of the germline V gene, CDR1 and CDR2 are MGHRA and YSYEKL. V is clipped by 3 bases and J by 3 bases, and the sequence between their germline boundaries is 15 bases long.